This TCR beta chain appears in the sequencing data of a study of T cells after yellow fever vaccination. Points from the study as a whole: FACS-sorted repertoires might harbor abundant contaminating clonotypes from the bulk population.

MiXCR, applied by TCRdb to the 5' RACE reads, yields one record per CDR3 protein. Of approximately 300,000 distinct CDR3 sequences in the sample, about 10% are singletons; the top ten hold 3% to 3.5%. On this clonotype itself: Its target is not known.

The CDR3 is made up of 13 amino acids. In germline, CDR1 is SGHRS, CDR2 YFSETQ. V was cut by 2 bases and J by 9 bases, with 12 bases left in between. The rearrangement links TRBV5-1 to TRBJ2-1; D perhaps matches TRBD2 (6 bases). The input for sequencing was CD4+ T cells sorted from PBMCs, taken 45 days after the yellow fever booster vaccination. The sequence derives from a man younger than 35 who received the YFV17D yellow fever vaccine. The CDR3 reads CASSFERVGEQFF. The CDR3 DNA reads as TGCGCCAGCAGCTTCGAGCGGGTAGGTGAGCAGTTCTTC.